The TCR beta chain under discussion was sequenced for a study of blood T cell repertoires in COVID-19. The table lists this clone with a count of one. The CDR3 runs to 15 residues. Germline V gene sequence: CDR1 KGHSH, CDR2 LQKENI. The J segment lost 5 bases and the V segment lost 0 bases, leaving 2 bases of the junction unmatched. Here immunoSEQ multiplex PCR was the method, and the copy in TCRdb shows in-frame clones only, minus some. The sample includes around 150,000 clones, approximately 87% of them seen just once. The origin of this receptor is a man aged 45-65 years with active COVID-19. The sample was peripheral blood. The rearrangement uses TRBV18 and TRBJ2-2, with 8 bases identical to TRBD1. The CDR3 DNA sequence: TGTGCCAGCTCACCACCAAACAGGGGGACCGGGGAGCTGTTTTTT. This sequence encodes CASSPPNRGTGELFF.